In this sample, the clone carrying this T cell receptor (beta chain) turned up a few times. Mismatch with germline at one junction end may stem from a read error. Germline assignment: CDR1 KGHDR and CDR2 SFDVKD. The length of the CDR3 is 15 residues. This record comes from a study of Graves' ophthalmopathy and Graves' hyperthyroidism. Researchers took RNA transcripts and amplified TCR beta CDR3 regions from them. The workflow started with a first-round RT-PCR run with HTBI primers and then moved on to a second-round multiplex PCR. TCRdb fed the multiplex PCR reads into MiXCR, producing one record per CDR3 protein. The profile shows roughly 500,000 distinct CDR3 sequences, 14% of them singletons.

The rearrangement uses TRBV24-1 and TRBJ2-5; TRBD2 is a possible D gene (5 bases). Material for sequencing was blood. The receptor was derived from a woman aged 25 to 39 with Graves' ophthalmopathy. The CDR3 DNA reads TGTGCCACTAGTGATTTAATGGACTTACAAGAGACCCAGTACTTC. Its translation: CATSDLMDLQETQYF.